A selection of T cell receptor beta chains follows, all from one sample in a study of beta chain features in type 1 diabetes. Produced via immunoSEQ multiplex PCR; TCRdb's table is partial and in-frame only. The sample includes roughly 300,000 clones, around 7.6% of them seen just once. The sample was central memory CD4+ T cells from blood. The receptors shown here come from a woman under 30 in good health. CDR3s include the opening cysteine and the closing phenylalanine or tryptophan. A D gene is named only where the DNA matches it firmly. Part of the rows lack a size; the others show once, few, many or a class for expanded clones.

j_call | d_call | v_call | cdr3_length | clone_size | cdr3_aa | cdr3_nt
TRBJ2-3 | NA | TRBV28 | 13 | few | CASIHGGTDTQYF | TGTGCCAGCATTCACGGAGGCACAGATACGCAGTATTTT
TRBJ1-1 | NA | TRBV7-9 | 14 | NA | CASSPRAEAAGAFF | TGTGCCAGCAGCCCCCGGGCAGAGGCTGCTGGAGCTTTCTTT
TRBJ1-2 | TRBD1 | TRBV11-2 | 15 | NA | CASSLGVGQTYGYTF | TGTGCCAGCAGCTTAGGAGTGGGACAGACCTATGGCTACACCTTC
TRBJ2-4 | TRBD1 | TRBV27 | 14 | many | CASSLSGTGNIQYF | TGTGCCAGCAGTTTATCAGGGACAGGGAACATTCAGTACTTC
TRBJ1-5 | NA | TRBV5-4 | 11 | NA | CASSLDQPQHF | TGTGCCAGCAGCTTGGACCAGCCCCAGCATTTT
TRBJ2-7 | TRBD2 | TRBV5-1 | 14 | few | CASRRTSDSYEQYF | TGCGCCAGCAGGCGGACTAGCGACTCCTACGAGCAGTACTTC
TRBJ2-5 | TRBD2 | TRBV5-1 | 16 | NA | CASSWGLAGIQETQYF | TGCGCCAGCAGCTGGGGACTAGCGGGGATCCAAGAGACCCAGTACTTC
TRBJ2-5 | NA | TRBV18 | 13 | NA | CASSPTVGETQYF | TGTGCCAGCTCACCAACTGTGGGAGAGACCCAGTACTTC
TRBJ2-1 | TRBD2 | TRBV7-2 | 15 | few | CASSSTSGRANEQFF | TGTGCCAGCAGCTCGACTAGCGGGAGGGCCAATGAGCAGTTCTTC
TRBJ2-7 | NA | TRBV20-1 | 11 | few | CSAIHTREQYF | TGCAGTGCTATCCACACGAGGGAGCAGTACTTC
TRBJ2-3 | TRBD2 | TRBV28 | 15 | few | CASSPWATSGDTQYF | TGTGCCAGCAGCCCGTGGGCCACTAGCGGAGATACGCAGTATTTT
TRBJ1-4 | NA | TRBV7-6 | 15 | many | CASSLASGELAKLFF | TGTGCCAGCAGCTTAGCATCAGGGGAGCTCGCAAAACTGTTTTTT
TRBJ1-2 | NA | TRBV9 | 15 | few | CASSPRQEFGYGYTF | TGTGCCAGCAGCCCCCGACAGGAGTTCGGCTATGGCTACACCTTC
TRBJ2-7 | NA | TRBV4-1 | 13 | NA | CASSQDSSYEQYF | TGCGCCAGCAGCCAAGACAGTTCCTACGAGCAGTACTTC
TRBJ2-2 | TRBD1 | TRBV27 | 15 | NA | CASSLSRQGTGELFF | TGTGCCAGCAGTTTATCTAGACAGGGGACCGGGGAGCTGTTTTTT
TRBJ2-1 | NA | TRBV18 | 9 | few | CASSPPRLF | TGTGCCAGCTCACCCCCGCGGCTCTTC
TRBJ2-1 | NA | TRBV2 | 12 | NA | CASSEGVAEQFF | TGTGCCAGCAGTGAAGGGGTAGCCGAGCAGTTCTTC
TRBJ2-2 | TRBD2 | TRBV7-8 | 17 | few | CASSIYSGSGDTGELFF | TGTGCCAGCAGCATCTATAGCGGGAGTGGGGACACCGGGGAGCTGTTTTTT
TRBJ2-1 | NA | TRBV27 | 12 | NA | CASSLIPNPQFF | TGTGCCAGCAGTCTAATCCCTAATCCACAGTTCTTC
TRBJ2-7 | NA | TRBV4-3 | 16 | NA | CASSQESGTRYYEQYF | TGCGCCAGCAGCCAAGAATCAGGGACACGGTACTACGAGCAGTACTTC